This T cell receptor (beta chain) appears in the sequencing data of a study of blood T cell repertoires in COVID-19. About the study: T cells, B-cell-depleted T cells, or PBMCs supplied cDNA or gDNA.

CDR1 and CDR2 from the germline V gene are MNHNY and SVGAGI (reference sequence). This CDR3 is built from 15 residues. Losses at the gene ends were 6 bases for V and 1 base for J; bases not matched to a gene: 3. TCRdb keeps only in-frame clones here, not all; method: immunoSEQ multiplex PCR. The sample holds 130,000 to 150,000 clones, roughly 79% seen once. The clonotype originates from a man aged 50 to 60 with active or convalescent COVID-19. The sample comprised peripheral blood. The chain links TRBV6-6 to TRBJ2-7; 13 bases map to TRBD2. CDR3 bases: TGTGCCAGCAGCCGACTAGCGGGAGGATCCTACGAGCAGTACTTC. This sequence encodes CASSRLAGGSYEQYF.